This T cell receptor (beta chain) was recorded in a study of cytomegalovirus exposure and HLA in healthy donors. Overall study context: Earlier results showed roughly 120 million unique TCR beta sequences derived from some 180 million T cells.

This clone has just one count. The antigen is unknown. Primers: 60 Vbeta forward and 13 Jbeta reverse. Only in-frame clones appear in the TCRdb table, and some are missing; sequencing was by immunoSEQ multiplex PCR. The sample holds about 200,000 clones, about four fifths seen once. This CDR3 is built from 13 residues. Between the trimmed V and J ends, which lost 5 bases and 4 bases, there was a span of 12 bases. Looked up from germline, CDR1 is MDHEN and CDR2 is SYDVKM. Points from the study as a whole: In a later analysis, HLA-C alleles had the fewest associated TCRs, DRB1 alleles the most.

V gene TRBV28 combines with J gene TRBJ2-7, with D perhaps TRBD2 (6 bases). Input material: PBMCs. This receptor was identified in a woman in her twenties or thirties in good health and CMV-seropositive. The chain's CDR3 is CASSGQLAYEQYF. In DNA form, the CDR3 reads TGTGCCAGCAGTGGCCAGCTAGCGTACGAGCAGTACTTC.